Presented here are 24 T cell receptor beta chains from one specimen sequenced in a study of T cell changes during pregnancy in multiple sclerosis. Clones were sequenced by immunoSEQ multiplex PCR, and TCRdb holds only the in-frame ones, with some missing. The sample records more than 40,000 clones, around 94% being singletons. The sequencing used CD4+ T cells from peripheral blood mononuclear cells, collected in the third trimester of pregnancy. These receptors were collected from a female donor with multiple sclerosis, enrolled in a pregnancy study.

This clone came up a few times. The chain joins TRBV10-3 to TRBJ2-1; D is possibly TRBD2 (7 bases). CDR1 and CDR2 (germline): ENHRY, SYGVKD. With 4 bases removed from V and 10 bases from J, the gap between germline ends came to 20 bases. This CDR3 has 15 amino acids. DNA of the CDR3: TGTGCCATCAGTGGGGGGACCGGGGGGCGACCCGAGCAGTTCTTC. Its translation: CAISGGTGGRPEQFF.

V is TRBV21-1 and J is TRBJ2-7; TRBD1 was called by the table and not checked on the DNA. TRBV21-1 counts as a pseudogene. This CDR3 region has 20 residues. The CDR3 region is CASSEQPGQGSPRSSYEQYF. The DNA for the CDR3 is TGTGCCAGCAGCGAACAACCGGGACAGGGGTCCCCCAGGAGCTCCTACGAGCAGTACTTC.

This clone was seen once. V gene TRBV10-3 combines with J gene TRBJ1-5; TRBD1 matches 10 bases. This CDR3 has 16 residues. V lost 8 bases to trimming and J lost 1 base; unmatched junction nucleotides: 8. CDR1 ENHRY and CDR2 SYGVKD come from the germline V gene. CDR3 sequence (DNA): TGTGCCATCGGCGGGACAGGGGAGCGGAGCAATCAGCCCCAGCATTTT. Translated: CAIGGTGERSNQPQHF.

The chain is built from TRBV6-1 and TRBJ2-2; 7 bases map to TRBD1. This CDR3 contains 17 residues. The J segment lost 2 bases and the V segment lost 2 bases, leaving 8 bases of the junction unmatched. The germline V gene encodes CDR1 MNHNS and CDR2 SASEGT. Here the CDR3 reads CASSETGVGINTGELFF. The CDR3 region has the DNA TGTGCCAGCAGTGAAACAGGGGTCGGCATTAACACCGGGGAGCTGTTTTTT.

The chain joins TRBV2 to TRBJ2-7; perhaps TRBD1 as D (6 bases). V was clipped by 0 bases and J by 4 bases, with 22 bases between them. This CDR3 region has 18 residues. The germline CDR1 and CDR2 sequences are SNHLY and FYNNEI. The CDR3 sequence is CASSEAETGGISAYEQYF. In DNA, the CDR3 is TGTGCCAGCAGTGAAGCGGAGACAGGTGGGATTTCAGCATACGAGCAGTACTTC.

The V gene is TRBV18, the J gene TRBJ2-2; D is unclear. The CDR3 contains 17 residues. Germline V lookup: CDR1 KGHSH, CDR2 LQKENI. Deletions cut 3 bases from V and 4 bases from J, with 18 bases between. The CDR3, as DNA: TGTGCCAGCTCACCCCAAGCTCGAGGTTTGACCACCGGGGAGCTGTTTTTT. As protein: CASSPQARGLTTGELFF.

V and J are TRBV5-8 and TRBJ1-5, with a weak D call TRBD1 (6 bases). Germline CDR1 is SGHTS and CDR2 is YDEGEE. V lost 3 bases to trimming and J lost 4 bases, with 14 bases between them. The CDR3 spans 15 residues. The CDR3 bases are TGTGCCAGCAGCTCCGGACAGTCCGTAAATCAGCCCCAGCATTTT. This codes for CASSSGQSVNQPQHF.

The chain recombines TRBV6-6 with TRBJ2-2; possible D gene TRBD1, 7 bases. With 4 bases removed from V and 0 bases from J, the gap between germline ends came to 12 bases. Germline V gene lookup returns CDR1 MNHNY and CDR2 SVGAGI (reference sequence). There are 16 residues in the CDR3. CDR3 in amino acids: CASSSGGGANTGELFF. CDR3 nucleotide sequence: TGTGCCAGCAGTTCAGGAGGGGGCGCGAACACCGGGGAGCTGTTTTTT.

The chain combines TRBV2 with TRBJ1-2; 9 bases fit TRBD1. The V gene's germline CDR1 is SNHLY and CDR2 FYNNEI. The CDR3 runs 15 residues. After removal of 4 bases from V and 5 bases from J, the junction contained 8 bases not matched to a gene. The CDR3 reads CASSATGGAKYGYTF. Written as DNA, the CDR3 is TGTGCCAGCAGTGCAACAGGGGGCGCCAAATATGGCTACACCTTC.

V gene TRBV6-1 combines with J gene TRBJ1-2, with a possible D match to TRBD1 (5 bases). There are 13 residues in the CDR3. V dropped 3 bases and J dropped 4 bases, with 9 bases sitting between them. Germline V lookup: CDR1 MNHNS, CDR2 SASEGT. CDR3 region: CASSESGPYGYTF. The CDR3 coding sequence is TGTGCCAGCAGTGAGTCAGGGCCCTATGGCTACACCTTC.

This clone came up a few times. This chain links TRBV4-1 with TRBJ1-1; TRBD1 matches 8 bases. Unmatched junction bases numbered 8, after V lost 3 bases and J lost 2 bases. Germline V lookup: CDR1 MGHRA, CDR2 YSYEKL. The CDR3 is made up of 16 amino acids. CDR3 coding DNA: TGCGCCAGCAGCCAGGCCCTTGGACAGGGTAACACTGAAGCTTTCTTT. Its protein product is CASSQALGQGNTEAFF.

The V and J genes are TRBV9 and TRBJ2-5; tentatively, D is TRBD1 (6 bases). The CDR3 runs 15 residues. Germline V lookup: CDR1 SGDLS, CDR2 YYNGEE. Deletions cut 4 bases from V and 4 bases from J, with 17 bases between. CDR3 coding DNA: TGTGCCAGCAGCCTGAACCCCGGGACACCAGAGACCCAGTACTTC. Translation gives CASSLNPGTPETQYF.

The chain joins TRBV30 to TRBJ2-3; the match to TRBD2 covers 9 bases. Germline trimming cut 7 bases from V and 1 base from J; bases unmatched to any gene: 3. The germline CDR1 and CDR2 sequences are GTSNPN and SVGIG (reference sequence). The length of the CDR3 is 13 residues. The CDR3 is CASRLAGTDTQYF. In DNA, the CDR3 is TGTGCCTCCCGACTAGCGGGCACAGATACGCAGTATTTT.

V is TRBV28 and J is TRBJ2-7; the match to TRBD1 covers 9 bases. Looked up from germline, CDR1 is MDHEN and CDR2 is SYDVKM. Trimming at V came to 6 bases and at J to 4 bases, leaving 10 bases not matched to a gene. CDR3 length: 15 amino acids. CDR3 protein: CASSLHTGGAYEQYF. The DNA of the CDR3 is TGTGCCAGCAGCCTACACACAGGGGGCGCGTACGAGCAGTACTTC.

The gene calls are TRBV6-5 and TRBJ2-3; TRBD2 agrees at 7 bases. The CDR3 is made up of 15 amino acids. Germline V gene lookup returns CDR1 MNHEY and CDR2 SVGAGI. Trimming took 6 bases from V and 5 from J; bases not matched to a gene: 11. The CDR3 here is CASRPTSERIDTQYF. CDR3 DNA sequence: TGTGCCAGCAGGCCTACTAGCGAAAGGATAGATACGCAGTATTTT.

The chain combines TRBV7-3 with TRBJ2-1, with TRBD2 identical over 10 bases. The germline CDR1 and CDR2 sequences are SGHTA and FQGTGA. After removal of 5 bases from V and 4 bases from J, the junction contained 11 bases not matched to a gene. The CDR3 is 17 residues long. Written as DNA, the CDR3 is TGTGCCAGCAGCCGGCGTGGCGGACTAGCGGCTTACAATGAGCAGTTCTTC. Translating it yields CASSRRGGLAAYNEQFF.

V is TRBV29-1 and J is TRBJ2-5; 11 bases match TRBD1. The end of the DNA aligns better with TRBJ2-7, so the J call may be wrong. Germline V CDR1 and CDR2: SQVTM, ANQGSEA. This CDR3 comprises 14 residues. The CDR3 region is CSVESGTGGYEQYF. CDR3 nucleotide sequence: TGCAGCGTTGAATCCGGGACAGGGGGCTACGAGCAGTACTTC.

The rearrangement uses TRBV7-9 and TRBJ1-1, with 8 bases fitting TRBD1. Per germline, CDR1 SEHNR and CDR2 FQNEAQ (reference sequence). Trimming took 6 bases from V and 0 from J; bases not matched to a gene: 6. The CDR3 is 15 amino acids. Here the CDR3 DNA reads TGTGCCAGCAGACAGACAGGGGCCCTGAACACTGAAGCTTTCTTT. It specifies CASRQTGALNTEAFF.

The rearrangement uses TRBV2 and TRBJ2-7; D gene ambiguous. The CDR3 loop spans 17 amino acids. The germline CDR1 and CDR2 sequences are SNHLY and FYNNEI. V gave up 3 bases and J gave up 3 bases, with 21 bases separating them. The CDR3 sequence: CASSESRSLPLFYEQYF. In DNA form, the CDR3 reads TGTGCCAGCAGTGAGTCGCGGTCGCTCCCCCTCTTCTACGAGCAGTACTTC.

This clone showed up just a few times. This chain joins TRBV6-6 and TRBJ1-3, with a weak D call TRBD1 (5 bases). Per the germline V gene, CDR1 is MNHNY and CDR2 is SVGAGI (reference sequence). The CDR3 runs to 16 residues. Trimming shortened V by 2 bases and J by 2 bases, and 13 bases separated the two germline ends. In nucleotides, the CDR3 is TGTGCCAGCAGTTACGGGCGGGGGGGTGCTGGAAACACCATATATTTT. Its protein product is CASSYGRGGAGNTIYF.

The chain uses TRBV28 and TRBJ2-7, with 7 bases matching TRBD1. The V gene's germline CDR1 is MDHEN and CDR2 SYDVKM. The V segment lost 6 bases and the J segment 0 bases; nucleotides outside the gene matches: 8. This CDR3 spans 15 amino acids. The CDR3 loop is CASSSTGDPSYEQYF. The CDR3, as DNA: TGTGCCAGCAGCTCCACAGGGGACCCCTCCTACGAGCAGTACTTC.

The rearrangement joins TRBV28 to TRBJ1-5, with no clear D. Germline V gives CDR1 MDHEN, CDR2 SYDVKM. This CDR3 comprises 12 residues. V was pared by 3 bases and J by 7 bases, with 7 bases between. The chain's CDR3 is CASSFWQQPQHF. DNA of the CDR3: TGTGCCAGCAGTTTCTGGCAACAGCCCCAGCATTTT.

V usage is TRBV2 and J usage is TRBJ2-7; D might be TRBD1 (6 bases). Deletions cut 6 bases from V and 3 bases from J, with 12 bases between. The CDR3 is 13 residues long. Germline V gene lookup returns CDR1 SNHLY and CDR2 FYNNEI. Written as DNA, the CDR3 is TGTGCCAGCAGCTACGACAGGAACTACGAGCAGTACTTC. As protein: CASSYDRNYEQYF.

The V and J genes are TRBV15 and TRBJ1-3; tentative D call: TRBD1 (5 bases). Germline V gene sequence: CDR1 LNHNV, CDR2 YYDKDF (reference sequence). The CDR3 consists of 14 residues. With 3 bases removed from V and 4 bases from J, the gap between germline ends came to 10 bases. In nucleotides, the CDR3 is TGTGCCACCAGCAGGAGCAAGGGGGGAAACACCATATATTTT. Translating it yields CATSRSKGGNTIYF.